The text below deals with one T cell receptor (beta chain). The data belong to a study of blood T cell repertoires in COVID-19. The CDR3 consists of 15 residues. Trimming cost V 2 bases and J 1 base; bases outside gene matches: 3. Germline V CDR1 and CDR2: MNHNS, SASEGT. Data came from immunoSEQ multiplex PCR; TCRdb stores just in-frame clones and leaves some out. The data contain some 120,000 clones, around 83% of them singletons. The source is a woman aged 45-59 years with acute or convalescent COVID-19. Sequenced: peripheral blood. The chain couples TRBV6-1 to TRBJ1-1; TRBD1 matches at 8 bases. The CDR3, as DNA: TGTGCCAGCAGTGAACTACAGGGGGGGAACACTGAAGCTTTCTTT. Protein: CASSELQGGNTEAFF.